The 27 T cell receptor beta chains given below trace back to one sample, sequenced in a study of blood T cell repertoires in COVID-19 (dated by TCRdb to between 2020 and 2021). Library generation was performed with the immunoSEQ multiplex PCR assay. This immuneACCESS table, as held by TCRdb, lists in-frame sequences with V and J called but not all clones. Of the missing ones, under half trace to an unresolved V gene in checked studies; the others have no known cause. The sample yields more than 150,000 clones; 80% to 90% were counted once. 8% of the sample rests with the top ten. The specimen was PBMCs or T cells enriched from blood (not recorded which). These TCRs come from a woman aged 45-65 years who had recovered from COVID-19.

The V and J genes are TRBV4-2 and TRBJ1-5; D is undetermined. Trimming cost V 4 bases and J 6 bases, with 16 bases left between them. The CDR3 is 15 residues long. CDR1 and CDR2 from the germline V gene are LGHNA and YNFKEQ. This CDR3 is CASSPGGGLGQPQHF. CDR3 DNA: TGTGCCAGCAGCCCCGGAGGCGGTTTGGGTCAGCCCCAGCATTTT.

The V gene is TRBV3-1 (or the pseudogene TRBV3-2), the J gene TRBJ2-7; TRBD1 agrees at 9 bases. Germline CDR1 and CDR2: LGHDT and YNNKEL (reference sequence). The length of the CDR3 is 16 residues. V lost 1 base and J lost 6; bases outside the gene matches: 10. The CDR3 here is CASSQGLGGQGFEQYF. The CDR3 region has the DNA TGTGCCAGCAGCCAAGGTCTCGGGGGACAGGGTTTCGAGCAGTACTTC.

CDR3 sequence (DNA): TGTGCCAGCAGCGTAGACAGGGGGCGGCCTAATGAAAAACTGTTTTTT. Translated, it gives CASSVDRGRPNEKLFF. The genes are TRBV9 and TRBJ1-4, with 9 bases lining up with TRBD1. The CDR3 has 16 residues. Losses at the gene ends were 0 bases for V and 3 bases for J; bases not matched to a gene: 3. Germline CDR1 reads SGDLS; CDR2 reads YYNGEE.

This clone was seen a few times. This sequence joins TRBV11-2 and TRBJ2-5; perhaps TRBD1 as D (6 bases). Germline CDR1 is SGHAT and CDR2 is FQNNGV. The CDR3 runs to 13 residues. V gave up 3 bases and J gave up 5 bases, with 10 bases separating them. The CDR3 bases are TGTGCCAGCAGCTTTTACAGGGCCGAGACCCAGTACTTC. This translates into CASSFYRAETQYF.

The V gene is TRBV9, the J gene TRBJ1-2; possibly TRBD1 for D (5 bases). Trimming shortened V by 6 bases and J by 6 bases, and 12 bases separated the two germline ends. From germline, CDR1 is SGDLS and CDR2 YYNGEE. CDR3 size: 12 residues. The CDR3, as DNA: TGTGCCAGCAAAAAGGGGCTTCATGGCTACACCTTC. Amino acids: CASKKGLHGYTF. Looking up the rest from reference TRBV9 and TRBJ1-2 gives the full variable domain: DSGVTQTPKHLITATGQRVTLRCSPRSGDLSVYWYQQSLDQGLQFLIQYYNGEERAKGNILERFSAQQFPDLHSELNLSSLELGDSALYFCASKKGLHGYTFGSGTRLTVV.

The chain employs TRBV5-1 and TRBJ2-1; no definite D call. The CDR3 loop spans 14 amino acids. In germline, CDR1 is SGHRS, CDR2 YFSETQ. V lost 1 base and J lost 0, with 5 bases in between. Here the CDR3 reads CASSLISSYNEQFF. CDR3 coding DNA: TGCGCCAGCAGCTTGATTAGCTCCTACAATGAGCAGTTCTTC. Full variable domain (rest looked up from reference TRBV5-1 and TRBJ2-1): KAGVTQTPRYLIKTRGQQVTLSCSPISGHRSVSWYQQTPGQGLQFLFEYFSETQRNKGNFPGRFSGRQFSNSRSEMNVSTLELGDSALYLCASSLISSYNEQFFGPGTRLTVL.

A single count supports this clone. Other DNA variants within this sample encode the same CDR3. V is TRBV28 and J is TRBJ1-1, with 8 bases that match TRBD1. Germline V gene lookup returns CDR1 MDHEN and CDR2 SYDVKM. V gave up 4 bases and J gave up 1 base; unmatched junction bases: 2. The CDR3 covers 14 residues. Written as DNA, the CDR3 is TGTGCCAGCAGTTGGGACAGGAGGAACACTGAAGCTTTCTTT. Amino acids: CASSWDRRNTEAFF.

The chain couples TRBV4-1 to TRBJ1-3; 8 nucleotides match TRBD1. The trim removed 1 base at V and 8 bases at J, leaving 13 bases unmatched. Germline V gene sequence: CDR1 MGHRA, CDR2 YSYEKL. There are 17 residues in the CDR3. The CDR3 protein is CASSQVQARGLSDTIYF. For the CDR3, the DNA is TGCGCCAGCAGCCAAGTCCAAGCCAGGGGGCTTTCGGACACCATATATTTT.

The rearrangement uses TRBV11-1 and TRBJ2-7, with 10 bases identical to TRBD1. V shed 4 bases, J shed 1 base, and the junction held 4 bases outside the gene matches. The CDR3 is 15 residues long. Germline V gene sequence: CDR1 SGHAT, CDR2 FQDESV (reference sequence). CDR3 DNA: TGTGCCAGCAGCTGGAGGACAGGGGGTTCCTACGAGCAGTACTTC. Protein product: CASSWRTGGSYEQYF.

The chain carries TRBV19 and TRBJ2-1; TRBD1 matches 7 bases. CDR1 is LNHDA and CDR2 is SQIVND in the germline V gene (reference sequence). The CDR3 loop spans 13 amino acids. Trimming cost V 4 bases and J 4 bases; bases outside gene matches: 1. CDR3: CASSKDRYNEQFF. CDR3 DNA: TGTGCCAGTAGTAAGGACAGGTACAATGAGCAGTTCTTC.

This chain links TRBV21-1 with TRBJ2-5; TRBD2 is taken as the D call from the table, unchecked against the DNA. TRBV21-1 is a known pseudogene. This CDR3 is 15 amino acids long. In nucleotides, the CDR3 is TGTGCCAGCAGCAAAGGTGAAACTTTCCAAGAGACCCAGTACTTC. Amino acid sequence: CASSKGETFQETQYF.

The chain is built from TRBV29-1 and TRBJ2-1; TRBD2 matches at 13 bases. The CDR3 totals 15 residues. V gave up 4 bases and J gave up 2 bases; unmatched junction bases: 2. CDR1 and CDR2 (germline): SQVTM, ANQGSEA. The CDR3 DNA reads TGCAGCGTTGGGACTAGCGGGGGCCCCTACAATGAGCAGTTCTTC. Amino acid sequence: CSVGTSGGPYNEQFF.

This chain joins TRBV27 and TRBJ2-5, with TRBD1 as a possible D gene (5 bases). V was shortened by 8 bases and J by 5 bases, with 15 bases between the two germline ends. CDR1 and CDR2 from the germline V gene are MNHEY and SMNVEV (reference sequence). The CDR3 totals 13 residues. Here the CDR3 DNA reads TGTGCCAGCTCCCCAGGGTCGGGCGAGACCCAGTACTTC. It specifies CASSPGSGETQYF.

This clone came up once. This chain uses TRBV2 with TRBJ2-2, with 7 bases fitting TRBD1. Germline CDR1 and CDR2: SNHLY and FYNNEI. V shed 2 bases, J shed 3 bases, and the junction held 3 bases outside the gene matches. This CDR3 is 15 amino acids long. This CDR3 reads CASSEQGDDTGELFF. The CDR3 DNA follows: TGTGCCAGCAGTGAACAGGGGGACGACACCGGGGAGCTGTTTTTT.

This rearrangement joins TRBV4-2 to TRBJ2-7; D is possibly TRBD1 (5 bases). In germline, CDR1 is LGHNA, CDR2 YNFKEQ. There are 15 residues in the CDR3. V lost 3 bases and J 2 bases, leaving 14 bases between the germline ends. The CDR3 protein is CASSHNADSTYEQYF. The CDR3 nucleotides read TGTGCCAGCAGCCACAACGCTGACAGCACCTACGAGCAGTACTTC.

The rearrangement links TRBV27 to TRBJ1-5; TRBD1 is a possible D gene (5 bases). Trimming removed 6 bases from V and 6 bases from J, with 9 bases in between. The V gene's germline CDR1 is MNHEY and CDR2 SMNVEV (reference sequence). The CDR3 covers 12 residues. Here the CDR3 reads CASSFRGQPQHF. DNA of the CDR3: TGTGCCAGCAGCTTTAGGGGTCAGCCCCAGCATTTT.

The chain is built from TRBV19 and TRBJ2-1, with 8 bases lining up with TRBD2. There are 15 residues in the CDR3. Germline V CDR1 and CDR2: LNHDA, SQIVND (reference sequence). The V gene end was trimmed by 1 base and the J gene end by 4 bases; junction bases not matched to a gene: 3. The CDR3 sequence: CASSIGLAGYNEQFF. CDR3 nucleotide sequence: TGTGCCAGTAGTATAGGTCTAGCGGGTTACAATGAGCAGTTCTTC.

The rearrangement uses TRBV29-1 and TRBJ1-2; TRBD1 matches 8 bases. The CDR3 loop spans 14 amino acids. V gave up 6 bases and J gave up 4 bases; unmatched junction bases: 10. Germline CDR1 is SQVTM and CDR2 is ANQGSEA. CDR3 amino acids: CSVIRDRQGYGYTF. CDR3 in DNA: TGCAGCGTCATCCGGGACAGGCAGGGCTATGGCTACACCTTC.

The chain recombines TRBV19 with TRBJ2-1, with D possibly TRBD2 on 5 matching bases. This CDR3 has 18 residues. V shed 4 bases and J shed 0 bases, with 19 bases lying between them. Germline V CDR1 and CDR2: LNHDA, SQIVND (reference sequence). CDR3 loop: CASSTTWERRSSYNEQFF. The CDR3 DNA reads TGTGCCAGTAGTACCACCTGGGAGCGGAGGAGCTCCTACAATGAGCAGTTCTTC.

The table lists this clone with a count of one. The rearrangement uses TRBV11-2 and TRBJ1-1; D is uncertain. Looked up from germline, CDR1 is SGHAT and CDR2 is FQNNGV. V lost 3 bases and J lost 1, with 6 bases in between. There are 13 residues in the CDR3. CDR3 nucleotide sequence: TGTGCCAGCAGCTTCGGAGAGAACACTGAAGCTTTCTTT. This codes for CASSFGENTEAFF.

The chain recombines TRBV6-5 with TRBJ1-1, with a tentative D call TRBD1 (5 bases). Germline V gene data show CDR1 as MNHEY and CDR2 as SVGAGI. The CDR3 extends over 14 amino acids. V was cut by 5 bases and J by 6 bases, with 16 bases left in between. The CDR3 is CASSPQGLAPEAFF. The CDR3 DNA is TGTGCCAGCAGTCCCCAGGGCCTCGCCCCTGAAGCTTTCTTT.

This chain uses TRBV7-2 with TRBJ1-1; perhaps TRBD1 as D (6 bases). Trimming took 5 bases from V and 7 from J, leaving 17 bases between them. This CDR3 is built from 14 residues. CDR1 and CDR2 from the germline V gene are SGHTA and FQGNSA. The CDR3 protein is CASSLRQVPNEAFF. The DNA of the CDR3 is TGTGCCAGCAGCCTTAGACAGGTACCAAATGAAGCTTTCTTT.

This chain joins TRBV5-5 and TRBJ1-5; 9 bases map to TRBD1. This CDR3 comprises 16 residues. Germline V gene lookup returns CDR1 SGHKS and CDR2 YYEKEE (reference sequence). Germline trimming cut 2 bases from V and 6 bases from J; bases unmatched to any gene: 9. CDR3 loop: CASSFQTGGAGQPQHF. CDR3 sequence (DNA): TGTGCCAGCAGCTTTCAAACAGGGGGCGCGGGTCAGCCCCAGCATTTT. The full variable domain, rest sourced from reference TRBV5-5 and TRBJ1-5, is DAGVTQSPTHLIKTRGQQVTLRCSPISGHKSVSWYQQVLGQGPQFIFQYYEKEERGRGNFPDRFSARQFPNYSSELNVNALLLGDSALYLCASSFQTGGAGQPQHFGDGTRLSIL.

The chain uses TRBV2 and TRBJ1-2; no firm D call. CDR1 is SNHLY, CDR2 FYNNEI, per germline. Trimming took off 8 bases at V and 8 bases at J, with 21 bases between the two ends. This CDR3 comprises 14 residues. The CDR3 region is CASAQPLNPYGYTF. The CDR3 nucleotides read TGTGCCAGCGCCCAACCCTTAAACCCCTACGGCTACACCTTC.

The CDR3 here is CASSQVGGAAFF. The DNA for the CDR3 is TGTGCCAGCAGCCAAGTTGGCGGGGCGGCTTTCTTT. The V and J genes are TRBV3-1 (or the pseudogene TRBV3-2) and TRBJ1-1; the D gene is possibly TRBD1 (5 bases). The CDR3 sequence is 12 residues long. Germline V lookup: CDR1 LGHDT, CDR2 YNNKEL (reference sequence). V dropped 1 base and J dropped 11 bases, with 11 bases sitting between them.

The rearrangement links TRBV5-4 to TRBJ2-1, with a weak D call TRBD2 (5 bases). V was shortened by 1 base and J by 5 bases, with 10 bases between the two germline ends. The germline gives CDR1 SGHNT, CDR2 YYREEE (reference sequence). The CDR3 has 14 residues. The CDR3 sequence is CASSLSGNDNEQFF. DNA for the CDR3: TGTGCCAGCAGCTTGTCCGGGAACGACAATGAGCAGTTCTTC.

The CDR3: CASSYQRERGGYTF. In DNA form, the CDR3 reads TGTGCCAGCAGCTACCAACGGGAACGGGGTGGCTACACCTTC. The chain combines TRBV5-7 with TRBJ1-2; D call uncertain. TRBV5-7 is reported as an ORF; its role is uncertain. Between the trimmed V and J ends, which lost 3 bases and 7 bases, there was a span of 16 bases. The CDR3 spans 14 residues.